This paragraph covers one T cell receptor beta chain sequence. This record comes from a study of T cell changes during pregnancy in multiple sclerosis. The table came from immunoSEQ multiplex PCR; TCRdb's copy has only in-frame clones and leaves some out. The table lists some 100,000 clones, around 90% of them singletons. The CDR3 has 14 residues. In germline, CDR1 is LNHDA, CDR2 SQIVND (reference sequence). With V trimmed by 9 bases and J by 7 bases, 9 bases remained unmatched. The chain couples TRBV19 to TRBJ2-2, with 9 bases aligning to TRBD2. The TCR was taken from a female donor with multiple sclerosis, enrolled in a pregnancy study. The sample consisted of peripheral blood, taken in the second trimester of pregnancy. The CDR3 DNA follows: TGTGCCAGCAGAGGTTTAGCGGGAGTCGGGGAGCTGTTTTTT. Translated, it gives CASRGLAGVGELFF.